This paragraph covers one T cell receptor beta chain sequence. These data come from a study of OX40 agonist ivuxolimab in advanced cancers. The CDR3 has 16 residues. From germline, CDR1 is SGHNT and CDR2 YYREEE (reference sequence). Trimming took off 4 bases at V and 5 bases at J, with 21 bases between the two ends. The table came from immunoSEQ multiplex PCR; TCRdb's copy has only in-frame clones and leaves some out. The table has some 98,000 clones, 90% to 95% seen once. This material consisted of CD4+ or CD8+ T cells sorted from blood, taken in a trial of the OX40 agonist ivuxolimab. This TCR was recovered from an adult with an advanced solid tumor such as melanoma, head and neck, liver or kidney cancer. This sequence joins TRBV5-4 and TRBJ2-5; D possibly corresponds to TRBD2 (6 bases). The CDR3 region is CASSQLGTGRRETQYF. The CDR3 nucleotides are TGTGCCAGCAGCCAACTTGGGACTGGGAGGCGGGAGACCCAGTACTTC.